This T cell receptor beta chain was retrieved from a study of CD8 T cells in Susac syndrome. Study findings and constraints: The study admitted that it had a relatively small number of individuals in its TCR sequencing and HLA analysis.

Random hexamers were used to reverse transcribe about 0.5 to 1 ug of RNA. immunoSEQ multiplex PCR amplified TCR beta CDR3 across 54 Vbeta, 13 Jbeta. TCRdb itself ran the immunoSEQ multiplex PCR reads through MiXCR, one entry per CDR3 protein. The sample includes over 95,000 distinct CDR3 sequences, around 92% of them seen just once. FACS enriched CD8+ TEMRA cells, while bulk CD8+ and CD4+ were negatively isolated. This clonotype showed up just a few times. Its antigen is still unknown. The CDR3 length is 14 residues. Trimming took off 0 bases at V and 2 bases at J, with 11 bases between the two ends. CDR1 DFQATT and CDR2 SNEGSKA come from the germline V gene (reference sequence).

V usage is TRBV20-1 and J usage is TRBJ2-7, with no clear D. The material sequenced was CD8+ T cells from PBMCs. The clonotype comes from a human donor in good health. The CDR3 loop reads CSARDQVIPYEQYF. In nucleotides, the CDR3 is TGCAGTGCTAGAGATCAGGTTATACCCTACGAGCAGTACTTC.